Here is one T cell receptor (beta chain) with its context. Its cognate antigen is unknown. This sample is part of a study of T cells expressing NK-cell markers. Background on the study: In the group of eight sequenced donors, seven were HCMV-seropositive and one was seronegative.

General observations from the study: The CD3+CD56-NKG2C+ fraction of a handful of donors was likewise dominated by these clonotypes. No clear determination of HCMV specificity was made for expanded NKG2C+ T cell clones.

From the 5' RACE reads, TCRdb lists one entry per CDR3 protein and no DNA. Here the sample table reports about 260,000 distinct CDR3 sequences. The CDR3 loop spans 11 amino acids. CDR1 and CDR2 from the germline V gene are SNHLY and FYNNEI. This TCR was recovered from a man aged 18 to 29 in good health. Sequencing was carried out using blood T cells: a sorted CD56 or NKG2C T cell subset, CD4+ or CD8+ T cells, or bulk PBMC T cells (not recorded which). The rearrangement uses TRBV2 and TRBJ2-3; TCRdb's D gene call, TRBD1, goes unchecked for lack of DNA. The CDR3 reads CASAPWGTQYF. Complete variable domain (other parts from reference TRBV2 and TRBJ2-3): EPEVTQTPSHQVTQMGQEVILRCVPISNHLYFYWYRQILGQKVEFLVSFYNNEISEKSEIFDDQFSVERPDGSNFTLKIRSTKLEDSAMYFCASAPWGTQYFGPGTRLTVL.